The 12 T cell receptor beta chains in this list originate from one sample, sequenced in a study of T cells in Graves' hyperthyroidism and ophthalmopathy. RNA transcripts were the template for amplifying TCR beta CDR3 regions. First-round RT-PCR targeting the TCR CDR3 was performed with the HTBI primer set. TCRdb reprocessed the multiplex PCR reads via MiXCR and lists one record per CDR3 protein. Here the sample spans about 350,000 distinct CDR3 sequences, roughly 15% being singletons. The sample consisted of blood. These receptors were collected from a middle-aged woman with Graves' ophthalmopathy.

The rearrangement uses TRBV12-3 or TRBV12-4 and TRBJ2-2; no clear D gene. Trimming took off 8 bases at V and 4 bases at J, with 11 bases between the two ends. The CDR3 extends over 13 amino acids. The CDR3 is CASGAFVTGELFF. CDR3 in DNA: TGTGCCAGCGGTGCGTTCGTCACCGGGGAGCTGTTTTTT.

This chain uses TRBV20-1 with TRBJ2-1, with TRBD2 matching 10 bases. The CDR3 runs 14 residues. Germline V CDR1 and CDR2: DFQATT, SNEGSKA (reference sequence). DNA for the CDR3: TGCAGCGCTGGGGGGGGGGCTAGCGGGGGAGAGCAGTTCTTC. Amino acid sequence: CSAGGGASGGEQFF.

On this clonotype itself: Just one base apart from a much larger clone, this may be a read error. The final CDR3 position lacks the conserved phenylalanine or tryptophan, pointing to a likely read error. The chain joins TRBV11-3 to TRBJ2-2, with D hard to call. The CDR3 is made up of 12 amino acids. The germline CDR1 and CDR2 sequences are SGHNT and YENEEA. V dropped 2 bases and J dropped 6 bases, with 4 bases sitting between them. The CDR3 DNA follows: TGTGCCAGCAGCTTAATTGCCGGGGAGCTGTTTCTT. It translates to CASSLIAGELFL.

This clonotype turned up a few times. CDR3 DNA sequence: TGTGCCAGCAGCCAGGGGGGGGGCGTTATCTACAATGAGCAGTTCTTC. This gives the protein CASSQGGGVIYNEQFF. The V call is TRBV3-1, the J call TRBJ2-1, with D possibly matching TRBD2 (7 bases). Germline CDR1 is LGHDT and CDR2 is YNNKEL (reference sequence). The CDR3 covers 16 residues. The ends were cut back, 3 bases at V and 3 bases at J, with 15 bases in the middle.

The chain has TRBV11-2 and TRBJ2-3; TRBD2 agrees at 13 bases. V trimming: 6 bases; J trimming: 1 base; junction bases outside the gene matches: 7. The CDR3 loop spans 17 amino acids. From germline, CDR1 is SGHAT and CDR2 FQNNGV. CDR3 region: CASRPRLAGGRTDTQYF. In DNA form, the CDR3 reads TGTGCCAGCAGACCTAGACTAGCGGGGGGACGCACAGATACGCAGTATTTT.

This clonotype was seen many times. The genes are TRBV3-1 and TRBJ2-1, with D unresolved. Germline CDR1 LGHDT, CDR2 YNNKEL (reference sequence). There are 11 residues in the CDR3. Trimming pared 3 bases from V and 10 bases from J, leaving 7 bases between. The CDR3 loop reads CASSHPPEQFF. CDR3 coding DNA: TGTGCCAGCAGCCACCCCCCAGAGCAGTTCTTC.

This clonotype was recorded at least ten times. This chain uses TRBV19 with TRBJ2-1; 9 nucleotides match TRBD1. The J segment lost 3 bases and the V segment lost 3 bases, leaving 15 bases of the junction unmatched. This CDR3 comprises 19 residues. The V gene's germline CDR1 is LNHDA and CDR2 SQIVND (reference sequence). The CDR3 DNA reads TGTGCCAGTAGTATGTTTTTCCGGTTCAGGACAGGGGACTACAATGAGCAGTTCTTC. Translated, it gives CASSMFFRFRTGDYNEQFF.

The sample holds many counts of this clonotype. The rearrangement uses TRBV20-1 and TRBJ1-1; D possibly corresponds to TRBD1 (6 bases). Germline-derived CDR1 and CDR2 are DFQATT and SNEGSKA (reference sequence). The CDR3 is made up of 14 amino acids. Trimming left V 4 bases short and J 1 base short, with 13 bases between. CDR3 bases: TGCAGTGCTATTCCGCCGACAGGGAACACTGAAGCTTTCTTT. Protein: CSAIPPTGNTEAFF.

Of note for this clonotype: This clone may be a read error of a much larger clone one base away. V gene TRBV28 combines with J gene TRBJ1-2; D gene ambiguous. The CDR3 runs to 14 residues. Per germline, CDR1 MDHEN and CDR2 SYDVKM. CDR3 residues: CASSREPFNYGYAF. The CDR3 nucleotides read TGTGCCAGCAGCCGTGAACCTTTTAACTATGGCTACGCCTTC.

This clonotype has only a few counts. This chain connects TRBV3-1 to TRBJ2-2, with D hard to call. Germline CDR1 reads LGHDT; CDR2 reads YNNKEL (reference sequence). Trimming stripped 1 base from V and 4 bases from J, with 13 bases between. The length of the CDR3 is 16 residues. The CDR3 sequence is CASSQVWAGFTGELFF. The CDR3, as DNA: TGTGCCAGCAGCCAAGTTTGGGCAGGTTTCACCGGGGAGCTGTTTTTT.

In its sample, this clonotype was seen many times. The rearrangement joins TRBV11-1 to TRBJ1-1; 7 positions agree with TRBD1. Germline CDR1 and CDR2: SGHAT and FQDESV (reference sequence). With 3 bases clipped from V and 4 bases from J, the junction kept 5 bases outside the gene matches. This CDR3 comprises 14 residues. CDR3 residues: CASSFDREVTEAFF. For the CDR3, the DNA is TGTGCCAGCAGCTTTGACAGGGAGGTCACTGAAGCTTTCTTT.

This clonotype was detected many times. This chain connects TRBV12-3 or TRBV12-4 to TRBJ1-5; D uncertain. The CDR3 is 15 amino acids. With 3 bases removed from V and 0 bases from J, the gap between germline ends came to 9 bases. The CDR3 DNA is TGTGCCAGCAGTTTGGGAGGATATAGCAATCAGCCCCAGCATTTT. Its translation is CASSLGGYSNQPQHF.